The 21 T cell receptor beta chains given below trace back to one sample, sequenced in a study of patients and donors after allogeneic stem cell transplantation. TCRdb reprocessed the RT-PCR reads with MiXCR, giving one entry per CDR3 protein. The repertoire holds under 200,000 distinct CDR3 sequences, with approximately 28% as singletons. The sequenced sample was blood, either unsorted or a sorted T cell fraction (not recorded which). The origin of the receptors is a human donor who was either an allogeneic HSCT recipient or a stem cell or donor lymphocyte infusion donor (not recorded which). It is not recorded whose cells these are; they may come from a transplant donor.

The table lists this clonotype with many counts. The genes are TRBV29-1 and TRBJ1-1; a possible D gene is TRBD1 (5 bases). The CDR3 loop spans 12 amino acids. Germline loops: CDR1 SQVTM, CDR2 ANQGSEA. Trimming left V 3 bases short and J 8 bases short, with 13 bases between. In DNA, the CDR3 is TGCAGCGTTGATCCCCACAGGTTCGAAGCTTTCTTT. Its protein product is CSVDPHRFEAFF.

The chain carries TRBV7-9 and TRBJ2-3; D gene ambiguous. CDR3 length equals 16 residues. Germline CDR1 SEHNR, CDR2 FQNEAQ (reference sequence). V gave up 0 bases and J gave up 2 bases, with 12 bases separating them. The CDR3 DNA sequence: TGTGCCAGCAGCTTAGCTGTCAGGAGACTCACAGATACGCAGTATTTT. Residues: CASSLAVRRLTDTQYF.

This clonotype was counted a single time. The V call is TRBV10-3, the J call TRBJ2-3, with a tentative D call TRBD1 (6 bases). The CDR3 spans 15 residues. The V gene's germline CDR1 is ENHRY and CDR2 SYGVKD. V was cut by 7 bases and J by 2 bases, with 16 bases left in between. The CDR3: CAINPTGGYTDTQYF. CDR3 DNA sequence: TGTGCCATCAATCCGACAGGCGGGTACACAGATACGCAGTATTTT.

V and J are TRBV24-1 and TRBJ1-2; D remains ambiguous. The CDR3 totals 13 residues. V was trimmed by 7 bases and J by 8 bases, leaving 16 bases between them. The germline V gene has CDR1 KGHDR and CDR2 SFDVKD. This CDR3 is CATRADGPGGYTF. CDR3 in DNA: TGTGCCACCAGGGCCGACGGACCCGGGGGCTACACCTTC.

The chain employs TRBV5-8 and TRBJ1-6, with D unresolved. Trimming took off 1 base at V and 0 bases at J, with 11 bases between the two ends. From germline, CDR1 is SGHTS and CDR2 YDEGEE. This CDR3 is built from 17 residues. Here the CDR3 reads CASSLSSTSSYNSPLHF. The CDR3 DNA follows: TGTGCCAGCAGCTTGTCCAGTACGAGCTCCTATAATTCACCCCTCCACTTT.

The gene calls are TRBV6-5 and TRBJ1-2, with 12 bases that match TRBD1. V gave up 4 bases and J gave up 9 bases; unmatched junction bases: 9. The CDR3 length is 15 residues. CDR1 and CDR2 (germline): MNHEY, SVGAGI. In DNA form, the CDR3 reads TGTGCCAGCAGTTCCCGGGACAGGGGGCTGTATTGCTACACCTTC. Translated, it gives CASSSRDRGLYCYTF.

As for this clonotype: Compared with germline, one end of the junction differs, possibly owing to a read error. The rearrangement uses TRBV7-7 and TRBJ2-1, with TRBD2 identical over 10 bases. This CDR3 contains 15 residues. The germline gives CDR1 SSHAT, CDR2 FNYEAQ (reference sequence). CDR3 protein: CASSLAGGTIGEQFF. The DNA of the CDR3 is TGTGCTAGCAGCTTAGCGGGAGGCACTATAGGTGAGCAGTTCTTC. The complete variable domain, with remaining parts taken from reference TRBV7-7 and TRBJ2-1, reads GAGVSQSPRYKVTKRGQDVTLRCDPISSHATLYWYQQALGQGPEFLTYFNYEAQPDKSGLPSDRFSAERPEGSISTLTIQRTEQRDSAMYRCASSLAGGTIGEQFFGPGTRLTVL.

The chain has TRBV4-3 and TRBJ2-3; 8 bases match TRBD2. The CDR3 covers 16 residues. In germline, CDR1 is LGHNA, CDR2 YSLEER. Trimming removed 2 bases from V and 2 bases from J; junction bases left unmatched: 6. The CDR3 loop reads CASSQLLAGPTDTQYF. The CDR3 DNA is TGCGCCAGCAGCCAACTTCTAGCGGGCCCCACAGATACGCAGTATTTT.

In nucleotides, the CDR3 is TGTGCCAGCAGCCCGGGACAGGGGTACAATCAGCCCCAGCATTTT. This translates into CASSPGQGYNQPQHF. The chain links TRBV6-6 to TRBJ1-5, with 10 bases that match TRBD1. Germline trimming cut 6 bases from V and 3 bases from J; bases unmatched to any gene: 5. The CDR3 covers 15 residues. Germline assignment: CDR1 MNHNY and CDR2 SVGAGI (reference sequence).

The table lists this clonotype with a few counts. V usage is TRBV12-3 or TRBV12-4 and J usage is TRBJ1-2; 12 bases align to TRBD1. The CDR3 covers 16 residues. V lost 6 bases and J lost 4; bases outside the gene matches: 9. CDR3 sequence reads: CASSQGQGAYGYGYTF. CDR3 coding DNA: TGTGCCAGCAGCCAGGGACAGGGGGCTTACGGCTATGGCTACACCTTC.

This clonotype was detected ten times or more. The CDR3 nucleotides are TGTGCCAGCAACTCCGGATTCGAAAATCAGCCCCAGCATTTT. Translating gives CASNSGFENQPQHF. This chain connects TRBV7-2 to TRBJ1-5; D is uncertain. Per germline, CDR1 SGHTA and CDR2 FQGNSA. Trimming shortened V by 7 bases and J by 4 bases, and 14 bases separated the two germline ends. CDR3 length equals 14 residues.

This clonotype was detected only a few times. The chain joins TRBV7-7 to TRBJ2-6; 7 bases fit TRBD2. Germline V lookup: CDR1 SSHAT, CDR2 FNYEAQ (reference sequence). This CDR3 region has 14 residues. CDR3 region: CASGLTVGANVLTF. The CDR3 bases are TGTGCTAGCGGGCTTACGGTTGGGGCCAACGTCCTGACTTTC.

The chain joins TRBV7-9 to TRBJ1-1; no firm D call. V was shortened by 1 base and J by 3 bases, with 6 bases between the two germline ends. This CDR3 is built from 13 residues. CDR1 is SEHNR and CDR2 is FQNEAQ in the germline V gene (reference sequence). Here the CDR3 reads CASSLEEDTEAFF. The CDR3 nucleotides are TGTGCCAGCAGCTTAGAAGAGGACACTGAAGCTTTCTTT. The whole variable domain, filled in from reference TRBV7-9 and TRBJ1-1, reads DTGVSQNPRHKITKRGQNVTFRCDPISEHNRLYWYRQTLGQGPEFLTYFQNEAQLEKSRLLSDRFSAERPKGSFSTLEIQRTEQGDSAMYLCASSLEEDTEAFFGQGTRLTVV.

The V call is TRBV9, the J call TRBJ2-2; TRBD1 agrees at 8 bases. V lost 4 bases, J lost 10 bases, and 9 bases stayed unmatched. Germline CDR1 reads SGDLS; CDR2 reads YYNGEE. This CDR3 is 14 amino acids long. The chain's CDR3 is CASSLGTGSLELFF. The CDR3 bases are TGTGCCAGCAGCCTCGGGACAGGATCCTTGGAGCTGTTTTTT.

V usage is TRBV5-6 and J usage is TRBJ2-7, with 8 bases that match TRBD2. The germline V gene encodes CDR1 SGHDT and CDR2 YYEEEE. This CDR3 comprises 16 residues. The V and J ends lost 3 bases and 6 bases, in that order; junction bases with no gene match: 14. For the CDR3, the DNA is TGTGCCAGCAGCTCAGCGCCGGGACTAGTAATATTCGAGCAGTACTTC. Translation: CASSSAPGLVIFEQYF.

The V and J genes are TRBV4-2 and TRBJ2-7; possibly TRBD2 for D (5 bases). Trimming stripped 5 bases from V and 0 bases from J, with 17 bases between. The CDR3 extends over 16 amino acids. Germline V CDR1 and CDR2: LGHNA, YNFKEQ. This CDR3 reads CASSSRSGLPSYEQYF. The DNA for the CDR3 is TGTGCCAGCAGCTCCAGGAGTGGACTTCCCTCCTACGAGCAGTACTTC.

CDR3 nucleotide sequence: TGCGCCAGCAGCCATGGGGGAGGGTACGAGCAGTACTTC. Its protein is CASSHGGGYEQYF. The V gene is TRBV4-1, the J gene TRBJ2-7; 7 bases map to TRBD2. Trimming cost V 3 bases and J 4 bases; bases outside gene matches: 3. CDR1 is MGHRA and CDR2 is YSYEKL in the germline V gene. The CDR3 runs to 13 residues.

This clonotype was counted a few times. The chain employs TRBV29-1 and TRBJ2-3, with D perhaps TRBD2 (5 bases). Germline V CDR1 and CDR2: SQVTM, ANQGSEA. Trimming took 3 bases from V and 9 from J, leaving 19 bases between them. The CDR3 totals 14 residues. The CDR3 DNA follows: TGCAGCGTTGATGGGATCAGACTAACCCGGACGCAGTATTTT. Its translation: CSVDGIRLTRTQYF.

Turning to this clonotype: A read error may account for a junction end that differs from germline. V is TRBV27 and J is TRBJ2-1; tentative D call: TRBD1 (5 bases). Germline V CDR1 and CDR2: MNHEY, SMNVEV (reference sequence). This CDR3 comprises 13 residues. In DNA form, the CDR3 reads TGTGCCAGCAGTTTAGGGGCTGGGGCCAGCCCCCTCTTC. The encoded protein is CASSLGAGASPLF.

The chain is built from TRBV29-1 and TRBJ2-5; TRBD1 agrees at 7 bases. The ends lost 6 bases at V and 1 base at J; junction bases unmatched: 5. The germline V gene has CDR1 SQVTM and CDR2 ANQGSEA. The CDR3 is made up of 13 amino acids. The CDR3: CSVDRTGQETQYF. In DNA form, the CDR3 reads TGCAGCGTCGATCGGACAGGCCAAGAGACCCAGTACTTC.

The table lists this clonotype with a few counts. The chain uses TRBV28 and TRBJ1-4, with a tentative D call TRBD1 (5 bases). This CDR3 comprises 14 residues. V was shortened by 3 bases and J by 7 bases, with 12 bases between the two germline ends. Germline V CDR1 and CDR2: MDHEN, SYDVKM. Written as DNA, the CDR3 is TGTGCCAGCAGTTTTGAAGGGACCGGTGAAAAACTGTTTTTT. Translated, it gives CASSFEGTGEKLFF.